This is a list of T cell receptor beta chains from one sample in a study of cytomegalovirus exposure and HLA in healthy donors. Repertoires were generated with immunoSEQ multiplex PCR, while TCRdb's copy carries only in-frame clones and drops some. The sample contains almost 95,000 clones, nearly 70% of which appear only once. The specimen was PBMCs. The origin of the receptors is a middle-aged man in good health and CMV-seronegative. CDR3s include the opening cysteine and the closing phenylalanine or tryptophan. D genes are given only for firm matches. Where a row states a size, it is once, few, many or the class of an expanded clone; other rows omit it.

clone size,V gene,D gene,J gene,CDR3 protein,CDR3 DNA
few,TRBV7-9,.,TRBJ2-1,CASSLIGGNEQFF,TGTGCCAGCAGCTTAATAGGCGGGAATGAGCAGTTCTTC
.,TRBV5-1,TRBD1,TRBJ1-1,CASSLQGSNTEAFF,TGCGCCAGCAGTTTACAGGGGTCGAACACTGAAGCTTTCTTT
.,TRBV4-2,TRBD1,TRBJ2-2,CASSLGQGAAGELFF,TGTGCCAGCAGCCTGGGACAGGGGGCAGCCGGGGAGCTGTTTTTT
few,TRBV30,.,TRBJ1-4,CAWSVYRGANEKLFF,TGTGCCTGGAGTGTATACCGGGGGGCCAACGAAAAACTGTTTTTT
.,TRBV4-3,.,TRBJ1-2,CASSQGAGKTNYGYTF,TGCGCCAGCAGCCAAGGTGCAGGGAAGACTAACTATGGCTACACCTTC
.,TRBV6-1,.,TRBJ2-5,CASSRTPTLETQYF,TGTGCCAGCAGTAGGACTCCCACGTTGGAGACCCAGTACTTC
few,TRBV4-1,TRBD1,TRBJ2-7,CASSRQGSYEQYF,TGCGCCAGCAGTAGACAGGGGTCCTACGAGCAGTACTTC
.,TRBV2,.,TRBJ1-5,CASSLGGRGSPQHF,TGTGCCAGCAGCCTTGGGGGGAGAGGATCGCCCCAGCATTTT
.,TRBV5-1,TRBD1,TRBJ1-1,CASSLMGTGDGTEAFF,TGCGCCAGCAGCTTGATGGGGACAGGGGATGGGACTGAAGCTTTCTTT
.,TRBV5-4,.,TRBJ1-1,CASSPQGHTEAFF,TGTGCCAGCAGCCCCCAGGGGCACACTGAAGCTTTCTTT
.,TRBV19,.,TRBJ1-6,CASSMGYPLHF,TGTGCCAGTAGTATGGGCTACCCCCTCCACTTT
.,TRBV19,.,TRBJ1-4,CASSIGPGGTNEKLFF,TGTGCCAGTAGTATAGGGCCGGGGGGGACTAATGAAAAACTGTTTTTT
.,TRBV4-1,.,TRBJ1-2,CASSQQGWYGYTF,TGCGCCAGCAGCCAACAGGGTTGGTATGGCTACACCTTC
.,TRBV29-1,TRBD2,TRBJ2-1,CSVGTSGNEQFF,TGCAGCGTTGGGACTAGCGGCAATGAGCAGTTCTTC
.,TRBV6-5,TRBD1,TRBJ1-1,CASSTGDRNTEAFF,TGTGCCAGCAGCACAGGGGACAGGAACACTGAAGCTTTCTTT
.,TRBV11-3,TRBD1,TRBJ1-1,CASSLEVTGGNTEAFF,TGTGCCAGCAGCTTAGAAGTTACAGGGGGGAACACTGAAGCTTTCTTT
.,TRBV5-6,.,TRBJ2-2,CASSYAQIGAGELFF,TGTGCCAGCAGCTACGCCCAGATTGGAGCCGGGGAGCTGTTTTTT
few,TRBV6-6,.,TRBJ2-2,CASRASANTGELFF,TGTGCCAGCAGGGCTAGCGCGAACACCGGGGAGCTGTTTTTT
.,TRBV11-2,.,TRBJ1-5,CASSLGLRQPQHF,TGTGCCAGCAGCTTGGGGCTTCGGCAGCCCCAGCATTTT
.,TRBV5-8,.,TRBJ2-7,CASSYVGRAYEQYF,TGTGCCAGCAGTTACGTCGGCAGGGCCTACGAGCAGTACTTC
.,TRBV28,.,TRBJ1-5,CASTSVGVRQPQHF,TGTGCCAGCACCTCCGTCGGGGTTCGGCAGCCCCAGCATTTT
.,TRBV7-3,.,TRBJ2-1,CASSLAGSANEQFF,TGTGCCAGCAGCTTAGCGGGATCGGCCAATGAGCAGTTCTTC
few,TRBV5-6,.,TRBJ2-3,CASSLEQGQDTQYF,TGTGCCAGCAGCTTGGAACAGGGACAAGATACGCAGTATTTT
.,TRBV18,TRBD1,TRBJ1-1,CASSEDRGVTEAFF,TGTGCCAGCTCAGAGGACAGGGGGGTCACTGAAGCTTTCTTT